These 10 T cell receptor beta chains came from one sample sequenced in a study of identical twins. TCRdb re-derived calls from the 5' RACE reads in MiXCR, one entry per CDR3 protein. Of some 710,000 distinct CDR3 sequences listed, over 5% were seen once; the top ten hold 1.5% to 2%. The sample comprised naive T cells sorted from blood. The source is a man aged 18 to 35 in good health.

This clonotype appeared a few times. The rearrangement joins TRBV14 to TRBJ2-1; 12 bases match TRBD2. The CDR3 has 18 residues. Germline V gene lookup returns CDR1 SGHDN and CDR2 FVKESK. V lost 0 bases, J lost 8 bases, and 11 bases stayed unmatched. The CDR3 DNA reads TGTGCCAGCAGCCAAGATACGGCTAGCGGGAGGGCAACGGATGAGCAGTTCTTC. It specifies CASSQDTASGRATDEQFF.

The chain joins TRBV7-6 to TRBJ2-1; 13 nucleotides line up with TRBD2. The trim removed 8 bases at V and 9 bases at J, leaving 7 bases unmatched. Germline CDR1 SGHVS, CDR2 FNYEAQ. The CDR3 spans 14 residues. The CDR3: CASAGLAGSIEQFF. CDR3 DNA: TGTGCCAGCGCGGGACTAGCGGGAAGTATTGAGCAGTTCTTC.

This clonotype was found many times. This chain connects TRBV29-1 to TRBJ1-1; no clear D gene. Germline CDR1 is SQVTM and CDR2 is ANQGSEA. The length of the CDR3 is 14 residues. V gave up 4 bases and J gave up 4 bases, with 16 bases separating them. The CDR3 DNA follows: TGCAGCGTTGGAACGGGAAATGGGTTCACTGAAGCTTTCTTT. It is translated as CSVGTGNGFTEAFF.

This clonotype was seen repeatedly, ten times or more. The chain links TRBV5-1 to TRBJ2-3; 8 nucleotides line up with TRBD2. This CDR3 has 16 residues. Germline CDR1 SGHRS, CDR2 YFSETQ. Trimming cost V 4 bases and J 0 bases; bases outside gene matches: 7. The chain's CDR3 is CASSLLTSASTDTQYF. The CDR3 DNA follows: TGCGCCAGCAGCCTACTGACTAGCGCCAGCACAGATACGCAGTATTTT.

The chain employs TRBV7-2 and TRBJ2-7; 7 bases fit TRBD1. The CDR3 is made up of 14 amino acids. The germline V gene encodes CDR1 SGHTA and CDR2 FQGNSA. The junction had 6 bases not matched to a gene; V was cut back by 5 bases and J by 2 bases. Here the CDR3 reads CASSRRTGTYEQYF. The DNA for the CDR3 is TGTGCCAGCAGCCGGCGGACAGGCACCTACGAGCAGTACTTC.

The CDR3 DNA reads as TGCAGTGCTAGAGGAGGGGAGAACACTGAAGCTTTCTTT. Its protein is CSARGGENTEAFF. The V gene is TRBV20-1, the J gene TRBJ1-1; the D gene is possibly TRBD1 (5 bases). CDR1 and CDR2 (germline): DFQATT, SNEGSKA (reference sequence). The V and J ends lost 1 base and 1 base respectively, with 7 bases between them. CDR3 length equals 13 residues.

This clonotype was seen repeatedly, ten times or more. The V and J genes are TRBV12-3 or TRBV12-4 and TRBJ1-1, with D possibly being TRBD1 (5 bases). Between the trimmed V and J ends, which lost 2 bases and 7 bases, there was a span of 14 bases. This CDR3 has 14 amino acids. Here the CDR3 DNA reads TGTGCCAGCAGTTTAAAGGGGATTTTGGATGAAGCTTTCTTT. This translates into CASSLKGILDEAFF.

This clonotype was recorded a few times. This chain joins TRBV24-1 and TRBJ2-5; the match to TRBD1 covers 10 bases. The CDR3 contains 15 residues. Per germline, CDR1 KGHDR and CDR2 SFDVKD. V was pared by 3 bases and J by 3 bases, with 3 bases of the junction left unmatched. As DNA, the CDR3 is TGTGCCACCAGTGATCCAGGACAGGGGGAAGAGACCCAGTACTTC. It codes for CATSDPGQGEETQYF.

This clonotype has a count of ten or more. V and J are TRBV4-2 and TRBJ2-7; TRBD1 matches 9 bases. Germline loops: CDR1 LGHNA, CDR2 YNFKEQ. V gave up 4 bases and J gave up 4 bases; unmatched junction bases: 11. The CDR3 runs to 16 residues. The CDR3 bases are TGTGCCAGCAGCCCTATACCGGGACAGGGTTTTTACGAGCAGTACTTC. Its translation is CASSPIPGQGFYEQYF.

This clonotype was recorded at least ten times. The chain uses TRBV20-1 and TRBJ2-3; 10 positions match TRBD2. J lost 6 bases, V lost 2 bases, and 8 bases had no gene match. This CDR3 has 15 residues. Germline V lookup: CDR1 DFQATT, CDR2 SNEGSKA (reference sequence). The CDR3 nucleotides read TGCAGTGCTAGATCTAAGCGGGAGGGCGCCGATACGCAGTATTTT. This encodes CSARSKREGADTQYF.